Following are 5 T cell receptor beta chains from one sample sequenced in a study of T cell repertoires in cytomegalovirus infection. No antigens are known for them. A single record per CDR3 protein comes from TCRdb applying MiXCR to the reads. The table lists tens of thousands of distinct CDR3 sequences, approximately 45% of them singletons. Specimen: CD8+ T cells from cultured PBMCs, collected from culture after CMV antigen stimulation. Receptors were obtained from a human donor in good health (CMV status not recorded). Some clones in this sample may be carry-over from other donors' samples.

This rearrangement joins TRBV4-1 to TRBJ1-6, with 7 nucleotides matching TRBD1. V shed 3 bases and J 6 bases; nucleotides not matched to a gene: 11. Per the germline V gene, CDR1 is MGHRA and CDR2 is YSYEKL. CDR3 length: 17 amino acids. The CDR3 loop reads CASSQLLPGQSNSPLHF. The CDR3 coding sequence is TGCGCCAGCAGCCAGCTCCTACCGGGACAGAGTAATTCACCCCTCCACTTT.

This chain uses TRBV20-1 with TRBJ1-6, with a possible D match to TRBD1 (5 bases). V was clipped by 1 base and J by 10 bases, with 14 bases between them. Germline lookup yields CDR1 DFQATT and CDR2 SNEGSKA (reference sequence). This CDR3 region has 14 residues. The CDR3 region is CSARGGGVVSPLHF. CDR3 in DNA: TGCAGTGCTAGAGGGGGGGGAGTGGTATCACCCCTCCACTTT.

V usage is TRBV28 and J usage is TRBJ1-2; D may be TRBD1 (6 bases). The CDR3 is 16 amino acids. V was pared by 6 bases and J by 2 bases, with 19 bases between. Germline CDR1 is MDHEN and CDR2 is SYDVKM. CDR3: CASSLGVTGPNYGYTF. The CDR3 DNA is TGTGCCAGCAGCCTGGGAGTGACAGGCCCCAACTATGGCTACACCTTC.

The chain links TRBV7-4 to TRBJ1-2, with D tentatively TRBD1 (5 bases). Germline loops: CDR1 SGHVT, CDR2 SQSDAQ. This CDR3 is built from 16 residues. V dropped 0 bases and J dropped 4 bases, with 15 bases sitting between them. This chain's CDR3 is CASSLAGQGGTYGYTF. The CDR3 coding sequence is TGTGCCAGCAGCTTAGCGGGGCAGGGTGGGACCTATGGCTACACCTTC.

The CDR3: CASSLGRTNYGYTF. The CDR3, as DNA: TGTGCCAGCAGCTTGGGACGTACTAACTATGGCTACACCTTC. The chain carries TRBV11-2 and TRBJ1-2; maybe TRBD1 (5 bases). The germline gives CDR1 SGHAT, CDR2 FQNNGV. CDR3 size: 14 residues. Between the trimmed V and J ends, which lost 3 bases and 0 bases, there was a span of 8 bases.